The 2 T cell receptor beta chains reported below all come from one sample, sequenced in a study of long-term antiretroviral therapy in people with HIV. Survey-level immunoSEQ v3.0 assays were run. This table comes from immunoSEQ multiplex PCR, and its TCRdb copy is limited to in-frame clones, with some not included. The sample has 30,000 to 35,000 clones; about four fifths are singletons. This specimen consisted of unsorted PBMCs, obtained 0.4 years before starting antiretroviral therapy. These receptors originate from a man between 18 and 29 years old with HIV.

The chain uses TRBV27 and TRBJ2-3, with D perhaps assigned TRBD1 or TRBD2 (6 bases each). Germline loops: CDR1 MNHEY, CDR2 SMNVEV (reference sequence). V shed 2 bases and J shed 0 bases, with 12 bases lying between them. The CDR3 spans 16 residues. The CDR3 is CASSLEGGYSTDTQYF. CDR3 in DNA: TGTGCCAGCAGTTTAGAAGGGGGGTATAGCACAGATACGCAGTATTTT.

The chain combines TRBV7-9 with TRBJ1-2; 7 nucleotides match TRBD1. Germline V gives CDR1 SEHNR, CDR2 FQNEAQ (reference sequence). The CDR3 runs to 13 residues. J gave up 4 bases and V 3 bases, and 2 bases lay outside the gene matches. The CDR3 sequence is CASSFRQGYGYTF. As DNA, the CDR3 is TGTGCCAGCAGCTTCCGACAGGGCTATGGCTACACCTTC.